This TCR beta chain appears in the sequencing data of a study of response to subunit inactivated influenza vaccine. General study findings and limits: The authors suggested that few new T cells are recruited per seasonal influenza vaccination.

This clonotype appeared a few times. Its target is not known. One entry per CDR3 protein, called by TCRdb with MiXCR from the RT-PCR reads. The table includes about 540,000 distinct CDR3 sequences, 12% to 15% detected once. Germline V gene sequence: CDR1 SGHAT, CDR2 FQNNGV. V lost 4 bases to trimming and J lost 2 bases, with 6 bases between them. The CDR3 spans 14 residues. The V and J genes are TRBV11-2 and TRBJ2-6; no clear D gene. The material sequenced was PBMCs from blood, taken 11 to 12 days after vaccination. This receptor was taken from a man aged 50 to 59 who received an inactivated influenza vaccine. CDR3 region: CASSSFTGANVLTF. Here the CDR3 DNA reads TGTGCCAGCAGCTCCTTCACTGGGGCCAACGTCCTGACTTTC.